This is a list of T cell receptor beta chains from one sample in a study of OX40 agonist ivuxolimab in advanced cancers. Assay used: immunoSEQ multiplex PCR; TCRdb lists only in-frame clones, some missing. Among tens of thousands of clones listed, 80% to 85% were seen once. The sequenced sample was CD4+ or CD8+ T cells sorted from blood, obtained in a trial of the OX40 agonist ivuxolimab. Every receptor here comes from an adult with an advanced solid tumor such as melanoma, head and neck, liver or kidney cancer. CDR3s include the opening cysteine and the closing phenylalanine or tryptophan. A D gene is named only where the DNA matches it firmly. Only some rows state a clone size, as once, few, many or a class for expanded clones.

abundance,j_gene,len,d_gene,v_gene,CDR3nt,CDR3aa
once,TRBJ1-1,15,.,TRBV21-1,TGTGCCAGCAGCAAAAGGAGGGGTCAAAACACTGAAGCTTTCTTT,CASSKRRGQNTEAFF
.,TRBJ2-1,18,TRBD2,TRBV27,TGTGCCAGCAGTTTTTCGATACTAGCGGGAGGGCCCGGGGATGAGCAGTTCTTC,CASSFSILAGGPGDEQFF
.,TRBJ2-7,16,.,TRBV7-9,TGTGCCAGCAGCTTAGCGGACGGGGGAGAGGACTACGAGCAGTACTTC,CASSLADGGEDYEQYF
once,TRBJ1-1,14,.,TRBV7-8,TGTGCCAGCAGTCCTCAGGGGTTAGGGACTGAAGCTTTCTTT,CASSPQGLGTEAFF
.,TRBJ1-3,16,TRBD1,TRBV10-2,TGCGCCAGCAGTGAAAATTGGACAGGCTCTGGAAACACCATATATTTT,CASSENWTGSGNTIYF
once,TRBJ2-1,16,.,TRBV4-1,TGCGCCAGCAGCCAAGTCGGCGGGATCTCCTACAATGAGCAGTTCTTC,CASSQVGGISYNEQFF
.,TRBJ1-5,17,.,TRBV7-8,TGTGCCAGCAGCTTAGAGGTGGCAGACAATAGCAATCAGCCCCAGCATTTT,CASSLEVADNSNQPQHF
once,TRBJ2-7,16,TRBD1,TRBV11-3,TGTGCCAGCAGCTTAGACCTACAGGGGTTTTCCTACGAGCAGTACTTC,CASSLDLQGFSYEQYF
.,TRBJ2-2,17,TRBD2,TRBV7-9,TGTGCCAGCAGCTTACCACGAGCGGGAGTGGACACCGGGGAGCTGTTTTTT,CASSLPRAGVDTGELFF
few,TRBJ1-1,12,.,TRBV7-9,TGTGCCAGCAGCTTAGATTTCACTGAAGCTTTCTTT,CASSLDFTEAFF
.,TRBJ2-1,17,.,TRBV7-2,TGTGCCAGCAGCCAGCCGGGGGGCTCGCGGAACTACAATGAGCAGTTCTTC,CASSQPGGSRNYNEQFF
few,TRBJ1-2,11,.,TRBV4-1,TGCGCCAGCAGCCCGGGGAGAGGCTACACCTTC,CASSPGRGYTF
.,TRBJ1-4,14,TRBD1,TRBV5-5,TGTGCCAGCAGCTTGACAGGGGGCAGTGAAAAACTGTTTTTT,CASSLTGGSEKLFF
.,TRBJ1-2,12,.,TRBV5-6,TGTGCCAGCAGCTCAAGGTACTATGGCTACACCTTC,CASSSRYYGYTF
.,TRBJ2-7,13,.,TRBV5-4,TGTGCCAGCAGCTTTCAGGGCTCCTACGAGCAGTACTTC,CASSFQGSYEQYF
.,TRBJ2-5,15,.,TRBV7-9,TGTGCCAGCAGCCTACGGAGGGGGAACCAAGAGACCCAGTACTTC,CASSLRRGNQETQYF
.,TRBJ1-2,16,TRBD1,TRBV7-9,TGTGCCAGCAGCTTGGTGGACAGGTTGTTAAACTATGGCTACACCTTC,CASSLVDRLLNYGYTF
.,TRBJ1-2,15,.,TRBV6-1,TGTGCCAGCAGTGAGGGGATAGGGTCTAACTATGGCTACACCTTC,CASSEGIGSNYGYTF
.,TRBJ2-1,15,.,TRBV19,TGTGCCAGTAGTATCTACTTTACGTCCTACAATGAGCAGTTCTTC,CASSIYFTSYNEQFF
.,TRBJ1-2,15,.,TRBV15,TGTGCCACCAGCGACCCTCAGCGGGGGGACTATGGCTACACCTTC,CATSDPQRGDYGYTF
.,TRBJ2-7,13,.,TRBV2,TGTGCCAGCAGTCTCCTGGGGCGCCACGAGCAGTACTTC,CASSLLGRHEQYF
.,TRBJ1-6,14,.,TRBV30,TGTGCCTGGGCAGGGAACAGCAATAATTCACCCCTCCACTTT,CAWAGNSNNSPLHF
.,TRBJ2-3,15,TRBD1,TRBV19,TGTGCCAGTAGTCGGGACAGGGAGGGCACAGATACGCAGTATTTT,CASSRDREGTDTQYF
medium-sized,TRBJ1-6,13,TRBD1,TRBV5-4,TGTGCCAGCAGCCCCGGACAGGGTCCGGCCCTCCACTTT,CASSPGQGPALHF
many,TRBJ2-5,14,.,TRBV9,TGTGCCAGCAGCGCAGACGCGCCGCAAGAGACCCAGTACTTC,CASSADAPQETQYF
.,TRBJ2-4,13,TRBD1,TRBV5-6,TGTGCCAGCAGCCTAGGACAGGGAAACATTCAGTACTTC,CASSLGQGNIQYF
.,TRBJ2-1,17,.,TRBV6-4,TGTGCCAGCAGTGACTCCCACCTGGGGCTAGCCATCAATGAGCAGTTCTTC,CASSDSHLGLAINEQFF
.,TRBJ2-1,15,.,TRBV7-9,TGTGCCAGCAGCTTAGTAGGGGGGGCCGGGAATGAGCAGTTCTTC,CASSLVGGAGNEQFF
.,TRBJ2-7,13,TRBD2,TRBV29-1,TGCAGCGCTCGCCCTAGCGGGAACTACGAGCAGTACTTC,CSARPSGNYEQYF
.,TRBJ2-3,15,.,TRBV7-9,TGTGCCAGCAGCTCCCCTGACATTAGCACAGATACGCAGTATTTT,CASSSPDISTDTQYF
.,TRBJ2-6,15,.,TRBV5-6,TGTGCCAGCAGCTTGGGGTTAGCTGGGGCCAACGTCCTGACTTTC,CASSLGLAGANVLTF
.,TRBJ2-2,13,.,TRBV4-3,TGCGCCAGCAGCCAAGATCATACCGGGGAGCTGTTTTTT,CASSQDHTGELFF
few,TRBJ2-4,14,.,TRBV28,TGTGCCAGCAGTTCCAGGAGGGCGGAGAACATTCAGTACTTC,CASSSRRAENIQYF
once,TRBJ1-2,14,.,TRBV10-2,TGCGCCAGCAGTGACACCGGGCCTTCGGACGGCTACACCTTC,CASSDTGPSDGYTF
.,TRBJ2-7,15,TRBD2,TRBV5-4,TGTGCCAGCAGCTTACTCTGGACTAGCACCCACGAGCAGTACTTC,CASSLLWTSTHEQYF
.,TRBJ2-7,12,.,TRBV15,TGTGCCACCAGCAGTGGCTCCTACGAGCAGTACTTC,CATSSGSYEQYF
.,TRBJ2-5,12,.,TRBV5-6,TGTGCCAGCGGCGGAGGGGTCGAGACCCAGTACTTC,CASGGGVETQYF
.,TRBJ2-7,14,.,TRBV6-5,TGTGCCAGCAGTTACGAACACCACCCGGCCGAGCAGTACTTC,CASSYEHHPAEQYF
.,TRBJ2-7,13,.,TRBV2,TGTGCCGGGCGCAGGAGGCTCCCCTACGAGCAGTACTTC,CAGRRRLPYEQYF
.,TRBJ2-2,16,TRBD2,TRBV7-9,TGTGCCAGCAGCTTAGGAAGCGGGGGGGACACCGGGGAGCTGTTTTTT,CASSLGSGGDTGELFF
.,TRBJ2-5,15,TRBD2,TRBV6-1,TGTGCCAGCAGTCCTGGCGGGGGAATCCGGGAGACCCAGTACTTC,CASSPGGGIRETQYF
once,TRBJ2-3,11,TRBD1,TRBV7-9,TGTGCCAGCAGCCATACAGGGGTGCAGTATTTT,CASSHTGVQYF
.,TRBJ2-7,15,TRBD1,TRBV9,TGTGCCAGCAGCGTTCGACAGGGGGCGGCCTACGAGCAGTACTTC,CASSVRQGAAYEQYF
.,TRBJ2-3,22,TRBD2,TRBV28,TGTGCCAGCAGTTGGGCAGGGGGCGCGGGACTAGCGGATTACTCTAGCACAGATACGCAGTATTTT,CASSWAGGAGLADYSSTDTQYF
.,TRBJ2-1,15,TRBD2,TRBV18,TGTGCCAGCTCACCGAGGACTAGCGGGAGCTATGAGCAGTTCTTC,CASSPRTSGSYEQFF
.,TRBJ2-4,13,TRBD2,TRBV7-3,TGTGCCAGCAGCGTCGCGGGGGAAAACATTCAGTACTTC,CASSVAGENIQYF
few,TRBJ1-1,13,.,TRBV19,TGTGCCAGTAGTATACAGGGGAACACTGAAGCTTTCTTT,CASSIQGNTEAFF
.,TRBJ2-7,14,TRBD2,TRBV27,TGTGCCAGCAGTAAACCGGGACTAGCTCTCGAGCAGTACTTC,CASSKPGLALEQYF
.,TRBJ2-1,15,.,TRBV6-5,TGTGCCAGCAGTTACTCGGGCAGGGCCTCCAATGAGCAGTTCTTC,CASSYSGRASNEQFF
.,TRBJ2-3,15,.,TRBV2,TGTGCCAGTCACCTGGGGACCTCTAGCACAGATACGCAGTATTTT,CASHLGTSSTDTQYF
.,TRBJ1-5,19,.,TRBV21-1,TGTGCCAGCAGCAAAACGGGCCAGGGGGACCTTTATAGCAATCAGCCCCAGCATTTT,CASSKTGQGDLYSNQPQHF
few,TRBJ2-5,17,TRBD1,TRBV9,TGTGCCAGCAGCGTATCTAGGACAGGGGCTAACGGGGAGACCCAGTACTTC,CASSVSRTGANGETQYF
once,TRBJ2-4,15,TRBD2,TRBV9,TGTGCCAGCAGTCGGGGGGGCTCTGCCAAAAACATTCAGTACTTC,CASSRGGSAKNIQYF
.,TRBJ2-7,14,TRBD2,TRBV6-6,TGTGCCAGCAGTTGGCGGGAGAGCCCCTACGAGCAGTACTTC,CASSWRESPYEQYF
.,TRBJ2-3,16,TRBD2,TRBV7-9,TGTGCCAGCAGCTACACTAGCGGGGGGGCGACAGATACGCAGTATTTT,CASSYTSGGATDTQYF